One sample yielded the 22 T cell receptor beta chains listed below, sequenced in a study of blood T cell repertoires in COVID-19. Repertoires were generated with immunoSEQ multiplex PCR, while TCRdb's copy carries only in-frame clones and drops some. The table includes about 210,000 clones, about four fifths detected once. Specimen: PBMCs or T cells enriched from blood (not recorded which). The receptors were gathered from a woman aged 30 to 39 who had been exposed to COVID-19.

This chain connects TRBV9 to TRBJ2-3; TRBD2 aligns across 10 bases. The CDR3 loop spans 18 amino acids. The V gene end was trimmed by 1 base and the J gene end by 2 bases; junction bases not matched to a gene: 10. Per the germline V gene, CDR1 is SGDLS and CDR2 is YYNGEE. In DNA, the CDR3 is TGTGCCAGCAGCGTACCGGGGAGCGGGGGGGCTTACACAGATACGCAGTATTTT. Amino acid sequence: CASSVPGSGGAYTDTQYF. Drawing the rest from reference TRBV9 and TRBJ2-3, the complete variable domain is DSGVTQTPKHLITATGQRVTLRCSPRSGDLSVYWYQQSLDQGLQFLIQYYNGEERAKGNILERFSAQQFPDLHSELNLSSLELGDSALYFCASSVPGSGGAYTDTQYFGPGTRLTVL.

This clone was detected only a few times. The chain links TRBV9 to TRBJ1-5; the D is unclear. The V gene lost 4 bases and the J gene lost 2 bases, with 19 bases spanning the gap. Germline CDR1 is SGDLS and CDR2 is YYNGEE. The CDR3 runs 17 residues. The CDR3 DNA reads as TGTGCCAGCAGCCAATCCCCCTTACTCGGGGGCAATCAGCCCCAGCATTTT. Its translation: CASSQSPLLGGNQPQHF.

The rearrangement uses TRBV19 and TRBJ2-5; TRBD1 agrees at 7 bases. Germline V gives CDR1 LNHDA, CDR2 SQIVND (reference sequence). The J segment lost 5 bases and the V segment lost 3 bases, leaving 12 bases of the junction unmatched. The CDR3 totals 16 residues. CDR3 loop: CASSMRTGYPKETQYF. The CDR3, as DNA: TGTGCCAGTAGTATGCGGACAGGCTACCCGAAGGAGACCCAGTACTTC.

V and J are TRBV7-2 and TRBJ1-1; the D is unclear. CDR1 and CDR2 from the germline V gene are SGHTA and FQGNSA. Trimming stripped 5 bases from V and 8 bases from J, with 15 bases between. The CDR3 has 13 residues. The CDR3 is CASSDPWGGEAFF. The CDR3, as DNA: TGTGCCAGCAGCGACCCTTGGGGAGGGGAAGCTTTCTTT.

This clone occurred once. The genes are TRBV18 and TRBJ1-5; the match to TRBD1 covers 8 bases. The CDR3 is 15 amino acids. Germline V gene lookup returns CDR1 KGHSH and CDR2 LQKENI. V was clipped by 4 bases and J by 7 bases; unmatched bases: 9. For the CDR3, the DNA is TGTGCCAGCTCACGGGGTACAGGGGGAGGACAGCCCCAGCATTTT. Protein product: CASSRGTGGGQPQHF.

This clone was detected a few times. V usage is TRBV9 and J usage is TRBJ1-3, with D possibly TRBD1 on 6 matching bases. Germline assignment: CDR1 SGDLS and CDR2 YYNGEE. Trimming removed 4 bases at V and 0 bases at J, with 11 bases between. The CDR3 totals 15 residues. In nucleotides, the CDR3 is TGTGCCAGCAGCCCCCAGGGGAGCTCTGGAAACACCATATATTTT. Its translation is CASSPQGSSGNTIYF.

The rearrangement joins TRBV6-5 to TRBJ1-5, with 10 positions matching TRBD1. The CDR3 runs to 16 residues. The germline V gene has CDR1 MNHEY and CDR2 SVGAGI. After removal of 4 bases from V and 4 bases from J, the junction contained 7 bases not matched to a gene. CDR3 coding DNA: TGTGCCAGCAGTTGGTATGGGACAGGGGTAAATCAGCCCCAGCATTTT. It yields the protein CASSWYGTGVNQPQHF.

The chain links TRBV9 to TRBJ1-2; D unresolved. V lost 4 bases to trimming and J lost 1 base, with 17 bases between them. The CDR3 has 16 amino acids. From germline, CDR1 is SGDLS and CDR2 YYNGEE. The CDR3 nucleotides read TGTGCCAGCAGCCCCGCCCAACCAGGCCTTAACTATGGCTACACCTTC. This gives the protein CASSPAQPGLNYGYTF.

The rearrangement joins TRBV29-1 to TRBJ1-6; no definite D call. The V gene lost 5 bases and the J gene lost 8 bases, with 13 bases spanning the gap. This CDR3 spans 13 amino acids. CDR1 SQVTM and CDR2 ANQGSEA come from the germline V gene. CDR3 amino acids: CSVKSGADSPLHF. DNA for the CDR3: TGCAGCGTTAAATCAGGCGCCGATTCACCCCTCCACTTT. Based on the CDR3 plus reference TRBV29-1 and TRBJ1-6, the full variable domain is SAVISQKPSRDICQRGTSLTIQCQVDSQVTMMFWYRQQPGQSLTLIATANQGSEATYESGFVIDKFPISRPNLTFSTLTVSNMSPEDSSIYLCSVKSGADSPLHFGNGTRLTVT.

The rearrangement joins TRBV5-1 to TRBJ2-5; TRBD2 agrees at 13 bases. This CDR3 spans 16 amino acids. CDR1 is SGHRS and CDR2 is YFSETQ in the germline V gene. With V trimmed by 4 bases and J by 2 bases, 5 bases remained unmatched. CDR3 DNA sequence: TGCGCCAGCAGCCCCAGGGGACTAGCGGGGCAAGAGACCCAGTACTTC. This encodes CASSPRGLAGQETQYF.

CDR3 sequence (DNA): TGTGCCAGCAGTGCCCACCCAGGGCAGGAGCTCTACGAGCAGTACTTC. Translated: CASSAHPGQELYEQYF. The chain has TRBV2 and TRBJ2-7; maybe TRBD1 (5 bases). The CDR3 is made up of 16 amino acids. Trimming took 4 bases from V and 3 from J, leaving 19 bases between them. Germline values: CDR1 SNHLY, CDR2 FYNNEI.

V usage is TRBV12-5 and J usage is TRBJ1-1; a weak D match, TRBD1 (5 bases). The germline V and J ends were trimmed by 0 bases and 5 bases, with 16 bases remaining between them. Germline CDR1 LGHNT, CDR2 FRNRAP. The CDR3 consists of 16 residues. The CDR3 region has the DNA TGTGCTAGTGGTTTGGTACTTGGGGGGGAACGTACTGAAGCTTTCTTT. Translating it yields CASGLVLGGERTEAFF.

This chain uses TRBV13 with TRBJ2-7, with 7 nucleotides matching TRBD1. J lost 0 bases, V lost 5 bases, and 7 bases had no gene match. This CDR3 comprises 15 residues. The V gene's germline CDR1 is PRHDT and CDR2 FYEKMQ (reference sequence). CDR3 region: CASSVRQGSSYEQYF. For the CDR3, the DNA is TGTGCCAGCAGCGTGAGACAGGGTAGCTCCTACGAGCAGTACTTC.

J is TRBJ1-5 and V is TRBV5-6; D remains unclear. Germline-derived CDR1 and CDR2 are SGHDT and YYEEEE. The CDR3 has 16 amino acids. Trimming cost V 4 bases and J 1 base, with 15 bases left between them. The DNA for the CDR3 is TGTGCCAGCAGCAGTTTGGGCAGTAACAGCAATCAGCCCCAGCATTTT. Translated: CASSSLGSNSNQPQHF.

The table lists this clone with a count of one. This chain links TRBV5-6 with TRBJ1-2, with 7 bases that match TRBD1. The CDR3 length is 17 residues. Germline V gene sequence: CDR1 SGHDT, CDR2 YYEEEE. V was clipped by 2 bases and J by 7 bases; unmatched bases: 17. The CDR3 DNA reads as TGTGCCAGCAGCTTTTTAGCCCTTTCGACAGGGAGGAGTGGCTACACCTTC. It yields the protein CASSFLALSTGRSGYTF.

The gene calls are TRBV19 and TRBJ1-2; TRBD1 might be the D (6 bases). The V gene's germline CDR1 is LNHDA and CDR2 SQIVND (reference sequence). Deletions cut 7 bases from V and 8 bases from J, with 17 bases between. The CDR3 totals 13 residues. CDR3 loop: CASTWNRADGYTF. The CDR3 DNA reads as TGTGCCAGTACTTGGAACAGGGCGGACGGCTACACCTTC.

The genes are TRBV19 and TRBJ1-2; tentative D call: TRBD1 (6 bases). Germline CDR1 and CDR2: LNHDA and SQIVND (reference sequence). This CDR3 has 21 residues. Trimming removed 4 bases from V and 0 bases from J, with 30 bases in between. The CDR3 loop reads CASSTPPHRAEIFAPNYGYTF. Written as DNA, the CDR3 is TGTGCCAGTAGTACCCCTCCCCACAGGGCTGAAATCTTTGCCCCTAACTATGGCTACACCTTC.

The chain carries TRBV18 and TRBJ2-5; the match to TRBD2 covers 9 bases. Germline V CDR1 and CDR2: KGHSH, LQKENI. J lost 2 bases, V lost 4 bases, and 11 bases had no gene match. The CDR3 contains 17 residues. CDR3 nucleotides: TGTGCCAGCTCACTAATACGGACTAGCGCTGCACAAGAGACCCAGTACTTC. Its translation: CASSLIRTSAAQETQYF. Supplemented by reference TRBV18 and TRBJ2-5, the full variable domain reads NAGVMQNPRHLVRRRGQEARLRCSPMKGHSHVYWYRQLPEEGLKFMVYLQKENIIDESGMPKERFSAEFPKEGPSILRIQQVVRGDSAAYFCASSLIRTSAAQETQYFGPGTRLLVL.

This clone was recorded a few times. J is TRBJ1-1 and V is TRBV11-2, with D possibly TRBD1 on 5 matching bases. Trimming took 1 base from V and 6 from J, leaving 12 bases between them. CDR3 size: 14 residues. Germline values: CDR1 SGHAT, CDR2 FQNNGV. This CDR3 is CASSLVWGAPEAFF. Written as DNA, the CDR3 is TGTGCCAGCAGCTTAGTATGGGGCGCCCCTGAAGCTTTCTTT.

The rearrangement uses TRBV5-4 and TRBJ1-5, with D possibly TRBD1 on 6 matching bases. This CDR3 comprises 14 residues. The germline V gene has CDR1 SGHNT and CDR2 YYREEE (reference sequence). The V and J ends lost 5 bases and 4 bases respectively, with 13 bases between them. CDR3 bases: TGTGCCAGCAGGGACTGGACAGCAAATCAGCCCCAGCATTTT. Protein: CASRDWTANQPQHF. The variable domain in full, with the rest retrieved from reference TRBV5-4 and TRBJ1-5, is ETGVTQSPTHLIKTRGQQVTLRCSSQSGHNTVSWYQQALGQGPQFIFQYYREEENGRGNFPPRFSGLQFPNYSSELNVNALELDDSALYLCASRDWTANQPQHFGDGTRLSIL.

The V gene is TRBV4-1, the J gene TRBJ2-7, with D perhaps matching TRBD1 (7 bases). The germline V gene has CDR1 MGHRA and CDR2 YSYEKL. Deletions cut 1 base from V and 4 bases from J, with 14 bases between. CDR3 length equals 15 residues. CDR3 bases: TGCGCCAGCAGCCAAGCCAGGGGGGAATATTACGAGCAGTACTTC. The encoded protein is CASSQARGEYYEQYF.

CDR3 nucleotide sequence: TGTGCCAGCAGCTTCGGTCCGAACACCGGGGAGCTGTTTTTT. Translation gives CASSFGPNTGELFF. The chain uses TRBV7-6 and TRBJ2-2; D is uncertain. Per germline, CDR1 SGHVS and CDR2 FNYEAQ. The CDR3 is 14 amino acids. Trimming took off 3 bases at V and 0 bases at J, with 5 bases between the two ends.